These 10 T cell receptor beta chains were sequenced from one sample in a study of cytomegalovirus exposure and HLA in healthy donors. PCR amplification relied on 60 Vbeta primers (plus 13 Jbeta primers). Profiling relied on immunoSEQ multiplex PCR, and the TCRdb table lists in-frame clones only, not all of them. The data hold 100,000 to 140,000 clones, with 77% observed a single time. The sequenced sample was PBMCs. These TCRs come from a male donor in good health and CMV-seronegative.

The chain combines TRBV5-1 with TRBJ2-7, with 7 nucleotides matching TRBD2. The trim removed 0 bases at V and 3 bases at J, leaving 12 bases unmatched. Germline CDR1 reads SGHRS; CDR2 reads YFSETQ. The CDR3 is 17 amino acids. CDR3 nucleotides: TGCGCCAGCAGCTTGGACCCGTCCGGACTAGGTCTCTACGAGCAGTACTTC. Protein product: CASSLDPSGLGLYEQYF. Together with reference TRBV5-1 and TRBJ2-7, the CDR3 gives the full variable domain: KAGVTQTPRYLIKTRGQQVTLSCSPISGHRSVSWYQQTPGQGLQFLFEYFSETQRNKGNFPGRFSGRQFSNSRSEMNVSTLELGDSALYLCASSLDPSGLGLYEQYFGPGTRLTVT.

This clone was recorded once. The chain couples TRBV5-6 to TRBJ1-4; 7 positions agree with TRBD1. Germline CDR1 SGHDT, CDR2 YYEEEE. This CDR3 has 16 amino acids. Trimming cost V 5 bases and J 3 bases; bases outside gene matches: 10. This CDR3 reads CASSPSLTGSNEKLFF. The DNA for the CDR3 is TGTGCCAGCAGTCCCTCACTGACAGGGTCTAATGAAAAACTGTTTTTT.

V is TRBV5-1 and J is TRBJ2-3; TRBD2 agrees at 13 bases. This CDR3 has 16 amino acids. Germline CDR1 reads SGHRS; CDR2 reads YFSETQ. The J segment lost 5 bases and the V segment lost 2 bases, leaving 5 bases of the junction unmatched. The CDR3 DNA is TGCGCCAGCAGCTTCAGGACTAGCGGGAGAGGAGATACGCAGTATTTT. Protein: CASSFRTSGRGDTQYF.

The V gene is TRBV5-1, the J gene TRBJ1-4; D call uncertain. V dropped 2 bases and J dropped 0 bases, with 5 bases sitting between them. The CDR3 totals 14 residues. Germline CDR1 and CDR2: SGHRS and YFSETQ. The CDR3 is CASSLQATNEKLFF. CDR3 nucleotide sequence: TGCGCCAGCAGCTTACAAGCAACTAATGAAAAACTGTTTTTT. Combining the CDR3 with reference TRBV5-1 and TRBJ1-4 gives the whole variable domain KAGVTQTPRYLIKTRGQQVTLSCSPISGHRSVSWYQQTPGQGLQFLFEYFSETQRNKGNFPGRFSGRQFSNSRSEMNVSTLELGDSALYLCASSLQATNEKLFFGSGTQLSVL.

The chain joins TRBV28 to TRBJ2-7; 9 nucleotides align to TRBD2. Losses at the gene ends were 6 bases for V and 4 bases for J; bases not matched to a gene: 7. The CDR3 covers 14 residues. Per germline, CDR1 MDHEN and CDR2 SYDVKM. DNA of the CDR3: TGTGCCAGCAGGATAGCGGGAGATCGTTACGAGCAGTACTTC. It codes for CASRIAGDRYEQYF.

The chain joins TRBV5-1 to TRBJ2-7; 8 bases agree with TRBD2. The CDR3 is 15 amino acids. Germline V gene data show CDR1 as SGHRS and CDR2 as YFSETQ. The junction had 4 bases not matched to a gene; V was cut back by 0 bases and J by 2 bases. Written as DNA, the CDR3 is TGCGCCAGCAGCTTGGGAGCGGGAGTCGCCTACGAGCAGTACTTC. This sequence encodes CASSLGAGVAYEQYF.

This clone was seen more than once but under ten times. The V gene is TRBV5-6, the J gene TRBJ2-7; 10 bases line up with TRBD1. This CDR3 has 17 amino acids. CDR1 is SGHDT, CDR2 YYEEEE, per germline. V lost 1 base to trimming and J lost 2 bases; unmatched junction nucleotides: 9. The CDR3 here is CASSLTLLGTGAYEQYF. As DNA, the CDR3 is TGTGCCAGCAGCTTGACCTTGCTAGGGACAGGGGCCTACGAGCAGTACTTC.

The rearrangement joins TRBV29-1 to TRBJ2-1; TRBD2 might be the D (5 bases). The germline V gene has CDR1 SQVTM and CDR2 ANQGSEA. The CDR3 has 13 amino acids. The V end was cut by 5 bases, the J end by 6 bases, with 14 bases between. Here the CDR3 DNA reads TGCAGCGTTACCGGAGGAGCAATCAATGAGCAGTTCTTC. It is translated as CSVTGGAINEQFF.

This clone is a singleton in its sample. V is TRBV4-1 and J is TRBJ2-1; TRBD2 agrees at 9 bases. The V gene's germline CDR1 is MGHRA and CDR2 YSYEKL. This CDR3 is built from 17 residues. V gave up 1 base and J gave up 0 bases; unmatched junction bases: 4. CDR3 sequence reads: CASSQAISGSSYNEQFF. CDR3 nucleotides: TGCGCCAGCAGCCAAGCTATTAGCGGGAGCTCCTACAATGAGCAGTTCTTC.

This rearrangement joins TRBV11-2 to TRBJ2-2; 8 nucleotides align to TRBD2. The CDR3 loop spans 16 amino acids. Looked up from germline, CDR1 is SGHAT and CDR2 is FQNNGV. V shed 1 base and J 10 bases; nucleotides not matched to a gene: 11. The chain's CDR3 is CASSLGLAGGIEELFF. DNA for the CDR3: TGTGCCAGCAGCTTAGGTCTAGCGGGCGGGATCGAGGAGCTGTTTTTT.